The clone carrying this T cell receptor (beta chain) is classed as medium-sized. Its antigen is not identified. This record belongs to a study of vaccination and CD4 T cells after COVID-19. Study as a whole: Typically, post-vaccine samples were obtained a median approximately 75 days after dose two, within a range of 14 to 241.

Once obtained from cultured CD4+ T cells, the DNA was sequenced using the Oncomine TCR Beta short-read assay. Each CDR3 protein gets one entry after TCRdb re-called the PCR reads with MiXCR. This sample yields about 7,000 distinct CDR3 sequences, of which 25% are seen a single time; roughly 9.5% belongs to the top ten. Overall study findings and caveats: Going from 21 to 38, median SARS-CoV-2-reactive clonotypes did not rise significantly.

V was pared by 2 bases and J by 5 bases, with 9 bases between. This CDR3 has 12 amino acids. Germline lookup yields CDR1 DFQATT and CDR2 SNEGSKA (reference sequence). Treatment in this sample: approximately 9-day PBMC culture with coronavirus spike peptide pools or control peptides (ViraFEST assay). The gene calls are TRBV20-1 and TRBJ1-2; D may be TRBD1 (6 bases). The material was CD4+ T cells from blood, cultured in vitro, obtained after SARS-CoV-2 vaccination. The TCR comes from a human donor who had recovered from COVID-19. CDR3 sequence reads: CSARNREYGYTF. DNA of the CDR3: TGCAGTGCTAGAAACAGGGAATATGGCTACACCTTC.